The rows below give T cell receptor beta chains drawn from one sample of a study of PD-1 blockade in classical Hodgkin lymphoma. TCRdb's copy holds only in-frame clones and misses some; the assay was immunoSEQ multiplex PCR. The data contain some 100,000 clones, over 85% of them singletons. The sequencing used peripheral blood mononuclear cells (PBMCs), collected at baseline. These receptors all come from a human donor with classical Hodgkin lymphoma. CDR3s include the opening cysteine and the closing phenylalanine or tryptophan. Each record gives: J gene, V gene, D gene, clone size, CDR3 DNA, CDR3 protein. D genes are given only for firm matches. Size is stated for part of the rows, as once, few or many counts, or as a class when the clone is expanded.

>TRBJ2-3|TRBV4-2|TRBD2|-
TGTGCCAGCAGCCTATCCATAGCGGGAGTGGGAACAGATACGCAGTATTTT
CASSLSIAGVGTDTQYF
>TRBJ2-2|TRBV5-1|-|-
-
CASSHGLAGVFGAGELFF
>TRBJ2-3|TRBV6-1|TRBD2|-
TGTGCCAGCAGTGAAGCGGGACTAGCGGGAGGGAGAGATACGCAGTATTTT
CASSEAGLAGGRDTQYF
>TRBJ2-3|TRBV5-4|TRBD2|few
TGTGCCAGCAGCTTAACTAGCGGGAGGGATACGCAGTATTTT
CASSLTSGRDTQYF
>TRBJ2-1|TRBV27|-|-
TGTGCCAGCAACACGGGTTGGGAACGTATCTACAATGAGCAGTTCTTC
CASNTGWERIYNEQFF
>TRBJ1-1|TRBV30|TRBD1|-
TGTGCCTGGAGAGGGACAGGCCCCCTCTCCGCTTTCTTT
CAWRGTGPLSAFF
>TRBJ2-1|TRBV28|-|-
TGTGCCAGCAGTTTCCGACTGGACAATGAGCAGTTCTTC
CASSFRLDNEQFF
>TRBJ2-2|TRBV6-6|TRBD1|-
TGTGCCACCCTGGACAGGGGGCTTGGCACCGGGGAGCTGTTTTTT
CATLDRGLGTGELFF
>TRBJ1-1|TRBV11-1|-|-
TGTGCCAGCAGCTTATTGATTGCGGGGGTCACTGAAGCTTTCTTT
CASSLLIAGVTEAFF
>TRBJ1-1|TRBV5-6|TRBD1|-
TGTGCCAGCAGCTTCGGACAGGTTGAAGCTTTCTTT
CASSFGQVEAFF
>TRBJ2-3|TRBV30|-|-
TGTGCCTGGAGGGGGCTCGACACAGATACGCAGTATTTT
CAWRGLDTDTQYF
>TRBJ1-2|TRBV12-5|-|-
TGTGCTAGTGGTTCAAAAACAGGGATCGCACAATCTTATGGCTACACCTTC
CASGSKTGIAQSYGYTF
>TRBJ1-2|TRBV30|TRBD1|once
TGTGCCTGGCTGACACCGGGACAGGGGGCGTCCTATGGCTACACCTTC
CAWLTPGQGASYGYTF
>TRBJ2-7|TRBV30|-|-
TGTGCCTGGAGTGGTGACAAAACCTACGAGCAGTACTTC
CAWSGDKTYEQYF
>TRBJ2-7|TRBV29-1|-|-
TGCAGCGTTGAAACGGGTAACACCTACGAGCAGTACTTC
CSVETGNTYEQYF
>TRBJ2-2|TRBV27|TRBD2|-
TGTGCCAGCAGTTTAAGGCCAGCGGGAGTCGCCGGGGAGCTGTTTTTT
CASSLRPAGVAGELFF
>TRBJ1-3|TRBV28|-|-
TGTGCCAGCAGAGGGAGCTCTGGAAACACCATATATTTT
CASRGSSGNTIYF
>TRBJ2-7|TRBV18|-|-
TGTGCCAGCTCACCGGGTGTTGGGTACGAGCAGTACTTC
CASSPGVGYEQYF
>TRBJ1-2|TRBV7-2|-|-
TGTGCCAGCAGCCCTAAGGGGCAGGACTATGGCTACACCTTC
CASSPKGQDYGYTF
>TRBJ1-2|TRBV11-3|-|-
TGTGCCAGCAGCTTAGAAGGGGAAGGCTACACCTTC
CASSLEGEGYTF
>TRBJ1-2|TRBV28|-|-
TGTGCCAGCAGTTCCCCTCGGGTGGTTGGGGGGCTCTATGGCTACACCTTC
CASSSPRVVGGLYGYTF
>TRBJ1-5|TRBV9|-|-
TGTGCCAGCAGCGTAGCAGATAGCAATCAGCCCCAGCATTTT
CASSVADSNQPQHF
>TRBJ2-6|TRBV15|-|-
TGTGCCACCAGCAGCGTAAAGTATGGGGCCAACGTCCTGACTTTC
CATSSVKYGANVLTF
>TRBJ1-5|TRBV7-8|-|-
TGTGCCAGCAGCTTATTGCGGACAGCCACCAATCAGCCCCAGCATTTT
CASSLLRTATNQPQHF
>TRBJ2-3|TRBV9|-|-
TGTGCCAGCAGCCCACACTCAGATACGCAGTATTTT
CASSPHSDTQYF
>TRBJ2-5|TRBV28|TRBD1|-
TGTGCCAGCAGTTTATCCCAGGGGGTGGAGACCCAGTACTTC
CASSLSQGVETQYF
>TRBJ1-2|TRBV7-9|-|-
TGTGCCAGCAGCTTACTAGGGCAGACAGGCTCTAACTATGGCTACACCTTC
CASSLLGQTGSNYGYTF
>TRBJ1-3|TRBV4-1|-|-
TGCGCCAGCAGCCAAGACAGGGATAGAGCAGGGACTGGAAACACCATATATTTT
CASSQDRDRAGTGNTIYF
>TRBJ2-3|TRBV9|-|-
TGTGCCAGCAGCGTAAGGGGGGCGCGTGCCGGAGATACGCAGTATTTT
CASSVRGARAGDTQYF
>TRBJ1-2|TRBV9|-|-
TGTGCCAGCAGCGTATACCAGGGTTCGATTCTGGCCTTC
CASSVYQGSILAF
>TRBJ1-5|TRBV27|-|-
TGTGCCAGCAGTTTATTGCCTAGCCAGCCCCAGCATTTT
CASSLLPSQPQHF
>TRBJ2-6|TRBV5-1|-|-
TGCGCCAGCAGCTTAACAGGGTCTGGGGCCAACGTCCTGACTTTC
CASSLTGSGANVLTF
>TRBJ1-2|TRBV10-3|-|once
TGTGCCACCACCGGGTCAGGCGGTAACTATGGCTACACCTTC
CATTGSGGNYGYTF
>TRBJ1-4|TRBV27|TRBD1|-
TGTGCCAGCAGTAGGCCAGGGGGAGGGAAACTGTTTTTT
CASSRPGGGKLFF
>TRBJ2-1|TRBV11-2|-|once
TGTGCCAGCAGACCTCCTTTTCGAGGCTCCTACAATGAGCAGTTCTTC
CASRPPFRGSYNEQFF
>TRBJ1-6|TRBV5-6|TRBD1|-
TGTGCCAGCAGCGAGACGGGACAGGGGGCGAATTCACCCCTCCACTTT
CASSETGQGANSPLHF
>TRBJ2-5|TRBV2|TRBD1|-
TGTGCCAGCAGCCTGGGACAGTTTCAAGAGACCCAGTACTTC
CASSLGQFQETQYF
>TRBJ1-1|TRBV27|-|once
TGTGCCAGCACTCAGGGGAACACTGAAGCTTTCTTT
CASTQGNTEAFF
>TRBJ2-7|TRBV29-1|TRBD2|-
TGCAGCGCCGGGGGGGGTAGATCCTCCTACGAGCAGTACTTC
CSAGGGRSSYEQYF
>TRBJ1-6|TRBV27|-|-
TGTGCCAGCAGTCTAGGGCCAAACTATAATTCACCCCTCCACTTT
CASSLGPNYNSPLHF
>TRBJ1-2|TRBV11-1|-|-
TGTGCCAGCAGCGGAATCTTGGGCTACACCTTC
CASSGILGYTF
>TRBJ2-6|TRBV19|-|-
TGTGCCGCCGGGACGGCCAGCTCTGGGGCCAACGTCCTGACTTTC
CAAGTASSGANVLTF
>TRBJ2-1|TRBV28|TRBD2|-
TGTGCCAGCAGTTCTTGGCTAGCGGGGAACAATGAGCAGTTCTTC
CASSSWLAGNNEQFF
>TRBJ2-3|TRBV28|-|-
TGTGCCAGCAGTTTAGTCCGGGGGAGTGGCACAGATACGCAGTATTTT
CASSLVRGSGTDTQYF
>TRBJ1-2|TRBV7-9|TRBD1|-
TGTGCCAGCAGCCTCGGGACAGCCATTAACTATGGCTACACCTTC
CASSLGTAINYGYTF
>TRBJ1-2|TRBV29-1|-|-
TGCAGCGTTGGGGATAGTGGTAACTATGGCTACACCTTC
CSVGDSGNYGYTF
>TRBJ1-4|TRBV5-6|-|-
TGTGCCAGCACCTTAGGGGCCAGGGGAGCTAGAAATGAAAAACTGTTTTTT
CASTLGARGARNEKLFF
>TRBJ2-1|TRBV4-1|TRBD2|-
TGCGCCAGCAGCCATCCAGAAAGCGGGAGTTCCTACAATGAGCAGTTCTTC
CASSHPESGSSYNEQFF
>TRBJ1-2|TRBV29-1|-|-
TGCAGCGTGTACCACATGGGCGTCTATGGCTACACCTTC
CSVYHMGVYGYTF
>TRBJ2-1|TRBV6-5|-|-
TGTGCCAGCAGTTGGGCCGCGGTGAACCCCAATGAGCAGTTCTTC
CASSWAAVNPNEQFF
>TRBJ2-4|TRBV19|-|few
TGTGCCAGTAGTAATGGGGGCCTGGCCAAAAACATTCAGTACTTC
CASSNGGLAKNIQYF
>TRBJ1-2|TRBV19|-|-
TGTGCCAGTAGTATACTGGGGGCGGAAGGCTACACCTTC
CASSILGAEGYTF
>TRBJ2-2|TRBV7-9|-|-
TGTGCCAGCAGCTTCCGCGAGAGGACCGGGGAGCTGTTTTTT
CASSFRERTGELFF
>TRBJ2-1|TRBV5-1|TRBD2|-
TGCGCCAGCAGCTCAGGCCCAAGAGCAGCGGGAGAGACCAATGAGCAGTTCTTC
CASSSGPRAAGETNEQFF
>TRBJ1-5|TRBV29-1|-|-
TGCAGCGTTGAAGATCAGGGTAGCAATCAGCCCCAGCATTTT
CSVEDQGSNQPQHF
>TRBJ1-1|TRBV6-1|TRBD1|-
TGTGCCAGCAGTTCTAAGACAGGGGCAGCTGAAGCTTTCTTT
CASSSKTGAAEAFF
>TRBJ2-3|TRBV30|TRBD2|once
TGTGCCTGGACCAAGCCCCGGACTAGCGGGAGAGGAAATACGCAGTATTTT
CAWTKPRTSGRGNTQYF
>TRBJ2-3|TRBV10-3|TRBD2|once
TGTGCCATCAGTGAGAGTGTCGCGGGAGGCACAGATACGCAGTATTTT
CAISESVAGGTDTQYF
>TRBJ1-5|TRBV4-1|-|-
TGCGCCAGCAGCCAATCCTCAGGGGTCCAGCCCCAGCATTTT
CASSQSSGVQPQHF